Below are 12 T cell receptor beta chains sequenced from a single sample in a study of regulatory T cells in long-lasting Graves disease. Time point here: newly diagnosed GD, antithyroid drugs for less than 3 months. From PBMCs, RNA was extracted and then used to make the TCR library. Building the TCR beta libraries relied on iRepertoire HTBI primers, and CDR3 regions underwent Arm-PCR. In TCRdb, the multiplex PCR reads were re-called with MiXCR into one record per CDR3 protein. Of around 480,000 distinct CDR3 sequences detected, roughly 15% appear once; the ten largest clones hold approximately 12%. These data were also filed under a second study, of T cells in Graves' hyperthyroidism and ophthalmopathy.

The specimen was peripheral blood mononuclear cells (PBMCs), collected at new diagnosis, from a patient treated with antithyroid drugs. The receptors here all came from a middle-aged man with Graves disease.

This clonotype was seen many times. In DNA, the CDR3 is TGCAGTGCTAGGGACAGGGATACAGATACGCAGTATTTT. Amino acid sequence: CSARDRDTDTQYF. The rearrangement joins TRBV20-1 to TRBJ2-3, with TRBD1 matching 8 bases. Germline V CDR1 and CDR2: DFQATT, SNEGSKA (reference sequence). The V and J ends lost 3 bases and 3 bases, in that order; junction bases with no gene match: 2. The CDR3 runs to 13 residues.

The table lists this clonotype with a few counts. The chain links TRBV7-3 to TRBJ1-3, with D maybe TRBD1 (5 bases). The CDR3 spans 14 residues. The V end lost 2 bases, the J end lost 2 bases, and 7 bases lay between the germline ends. Germline values: CDR1 SGHTA, CDR2 FQGTGA. CDR3 protein: CASSLGTTGNTIYF. In DNA, the CDR3 is TGTGCCAGCAGCTTAGGGACGACTGGAAACACCATATATTTT.

This clonotype came up many times. This chain links TRBV3-1 with TRBJ2-1; TRBD1 agrees at 10 bases. The J segment lost 6 bases and the V segment lost 4 bases, leaving 9 bases of the junction unmatched. The CDR3 is 16 amino acids. Germline V CDR1 and CDR2: LGHDT, YNNKEL (reference sequence). The CDR3 here is CASSPTGTGVGNEQFF. DNA of the CDR3: TGTGCCAGCAGCCCTACCGGGACAGGGGTGGGCAATGAGCAGTTCTTC.

The chain is built from TRBV19 and TRBJ1-5; D call uncertain. The V gene's germline CDR1 is LNHDA and CDR2 SQIVND (reference sequence). The length of the CDR3 is 12 residues. The V gene lost 3 bases and the J gene lost 2 bases, with 2 bases spanning the gap. In DNA form, the CDR3 reads TGTGCCAGTAGTATCGGCAATCAGCCCCAGCATTTT. Translated: CASSIGNQPQHF.

In this sample, this clonotype turned up many times. The V call is TRBV2, the J call TRBJ2-7; 10 bases are shared with TRBD2. The CDR3 contains 14 residues. The J segment lost 4 bases and the V segment lost 3 bases, leaving 3 bases of the junction unmatched. Germline CDR1 SNHLY, CDR2 FYNNEI. CDR3 sequence: CASSDLAGEYEQYF. CDR3 DNA sequence: TGTGCCAGCAGTGACCTAGCGGGAGAGTACGAGCAGTACTTC.

This clonotype was detected many times. CDR3 protein: CSATYLAGGPSDTQYF. The DNA of the CDR3 is TGCAGTGCTACCTACTTAGCGGGAGGGCCTTCAGATACGCAGTATTTT. This chain links TRBV20-1 with TRBJ2-3; 11 bases agree with TRBD2. This CDR3 is built from 16 residues. V gave up 4 bases and J gave up 4 bases; unmatched junction bases: 10. From germline, CDR1 is DFQATT and CDR2 SNEGSKA (reference sequence).

A few counts support this clonotype. V gene TRBV19 combines with J gene TRBJ2-1; 14 positions match TRBD2. Germline V lookup: CDR1 LNHDA, CDR2 SQIVND (reference sequence). Trimming removed 6 bases from V and 4 bases from J; junction bases left unmatched: 14. CDR3 size: 19 residues. Here the CDR3 reads CASRGGTSGSVGKYNEQFF. The CDR3 bases are TGTGCCAGTAGGGGGGGGACTAGCGGGAGTGTAGGGAAGTACAATGAGCAGTTCTTC.

There are many counts of this clonotype. The genes are TRBV12-3 or TRBV12-4 and TRBJ2-7; 12 bases agree with TRBD2. J was trimmed by 5 bases and V by 1 base; bases with no gene match: 18. CDR3 length: 20 amino acids. DNA of the CDR3: TGTGCCAGCAGTTTAGGCCGACAGGGGTCGACTAGCGGGAGAGCCCACGAGCAGTACTTC. This gives the protein CASSLGRQGSTSGRAHEQYF.

The rearrangement links TRBV4-1 to TRBJ2-5; D not certain. This CDR3 comprises 15 residues. The germline V gene encodes CDR1 MGHRA and CDR2 YSYEKL. With 2 bases removed from V and 1 base from J, the gap between germline ends came to 11 bases. Written as DNA, the CDR3 is TGCGCCAGCAGCCAAATGACACCGACCCAAGAGACCCAGTACTTC. This codes for CASSQMTPTQETQYF.

The chain has TRBV19 and TRBJ2-7; TRBD1 agrees at 7 bases. CDR1 and CDR2 (germline): LNHDA, SQIVND (reference sequence). This CDR3 is built from 15 residues. Losses at the gene ends were 5 bases for V and 3 bases for J; bases not matched to a gene: 10. The CDR3 protein is CASSPKGQSLYEQYF. The CDR3 DNA reads as TGTGCCAGTAGTCCAAAGGGACAGTCCCTCTACGAGCAGTACTTC. Together with reference TRBV19 and TRBJ2-7, the CDR3 gives the full variable domain: DGGITQSPKYLFRKEGQNVTLSCEQNLNHDAMYWYRQDPGQGLRLIYYSQIVNDFQKGDIAEGYSVSREKKESFPLTVTSAQKNPTAFYLCASSPKGQSLYEQYFGPGTRLTVT.

This clonotype was seen a few times. The chain carries TRBV7-9 and TRBJ2-7, with a tentative D call TRBD2 (5 bases). Trimming shortened V by 5 bases and J by 5 bases, and 19 bases separated the two germline ends. The CDR3 is 15 amino acids. CDR1 and CDR2 from the germline V gene are SEHNR and FQNEAQ (reference sequence). The CDR3 DNA is TGTGCCAGCAGCCTCGTGGGCGGTCGAGGGAACGAGCAGTACTTC. Translated, it gives CASSLVGGRGNEQYF.

This clonotype was recorded many times. The chain joins TRBV6-5 to TRBJ2-7; TRBD1 matches at 11 bases. V gave up 3 bases and J gave up 3 bases; unmatched junction bases: 4. Germline V lookup: CDR1 MNHEY, CDR2 SVGAGI. CDR3 length: 15 amino acids. This chain's CDR3 is CASSYRGTGGYEQYF. DNA of the CDR3: TGTGCCAGCAGTTATAGAGGGACAGGGGGCTACGAGCAGTACTTC.